This TCR beta chain was documented in a study of cytotoxic CD8 clonotypes in ibrutinib-treated CLL. A 1 in 200,000 to 1 in 1 million T cell depth was the sequencing target. The assay was immunoSEQ multiplex PCR, and TCRdb's table has in-frame clones only and misses some. This table has under 150,000 clones, approximately 90% appearing once. With cryopreserved PBMCs as the source, around 1.9 micrograms of genomic DNA went to TCR beta libraries. On this clone: The antigen is not known.

Germline V lookup: CDR1 MNHEY, CDR2 SMNVEV (reference sequence). This CDR3 spans 16 amino acids. Trimming took 8 bases from V and 5 from J; bases not matched to a gene: 11. Study findings and constraints: Against age-matched healthy donors, baseline clonality ran higher and tracked circulating CD8+ T-cell counts.

Sequences were derived from PBMCs, sampled after 12 months of ibrutinib treatment. The rearrangement uses TRBV27 and TRBJ2-2, with 10 bases lining up with TRBD2. The TCR sequence derives from a human donor with chronic lymphocytic leukemia. CDR3 in amino acids: CASRRRGLAVTGELFF. The CDR3 region has the DNA TGTGCCAGCCGCCGTCGTGGACTAGCGGTTACCGGGGAGCTGTTTTTT.